This T cell receptor (beta chain) was recovered during a study of cytotoxic CD8 clonotypes in ibrutinib-treated CLL. This clone was detected only once. Its antigen is not identified. Study-wide results and caveats: Clonality was higher at baseline than in age-matched healthy donors and tracked circulating CD8+ T-cell counts.

Produced via immunoSEQ multiplex PCR; TCRdb's table is partial and in-frame only. This sample has a few hundred thousand clones; roughly 80% occur once, and the top ten carry more than 6%. The clonotype originates from a human donor with chronic lymphocytic leukemia. This material consisted of PBMCs, taken before ibrutinib treatment.

The CDR3 DNA reads TGTGCCAGCAGCTTCCCGGGACTAGCGTACAATGAGCAGTTCTTC. Amino acids: CASSFPGLAYNEQFF. The chain couples TRBV11-2 to TRBJ2-1; 10 bases agree with TRBD2. Germline trimming cut 3 bases from V and 4 bases from J; bases unmatched to any gene: 3. CDR1 and CDR2 (germline): SGHAT, FQNNGV. The CDR3 consists of 15 residues.